The 19 T cell receptor beta chains listed next were all sequenced from one sample in a study of cytomegalovirus exposure and HLA in healthy donors. The study ran its PCR with 60 Vbeta and 13 Jbeta primers. Using immunoSEQ multiplex PCR, the repertoire was profiled, and TCRdb retains in-frame clones only, with some absent. The sample records approximately 150,000 clones, 80% being singletons. Material: PBMCs. Every receptor here comes from a young man in good health and CMV-seropositive.

V usage is TRBV6-5 and J usage is TRBJ2-4; TRBD2 might be the D (5 bases). With 8 bases removed from V and 7 bases from J, the gap between germline ends came to 12 bases. The germline V gene has CDR1 MNHEY and CDR2 SVGAGI. The CDR3 contains 12 residues. The CDR3 reads CASSGVSNIQYF. The CDR3 DNA reads as TGTGCCAGCTCCGGGGTTTCGAACATTCAGTACTTC.

The chain has TRBV6-5 and TRBJ1-5; D call uncertain. The CDR3 runs 14 residues. Per the germline V gene, CDR1 is MNHEY and CDR2 is SVGAGI. Trimming pared 5 bases from V and 0 bases from J, leaving 8 bases between. The CDR3 reads CASSRRGSNQPQHF. Here the CDR3 DNA reads TGTGCCAGCAGTCGGCGGGGTAGCAATCAGCCCCAGCATTTT.

The CDR3: CASSPVGLAGHNEQFF. As DNA, the CDR3 is TGTGCCAGCAGCCCGGTGGGACTAGCGGGACACAATGAGCAGTTCTTC. The chain joins TRBV27 to TRBJ2-1; 13 nucleotides match TRBD2. CDR3 size: 16 residues. With V trimmed by 6 bases and J by 5 bases, 7 bases remained unmatched. In germline, CDR1 is MNHEY, CDR2 SMNVEV (reference sequence).

The V call is TRBV27, the J call TRBJ2-5; D is perhaps TRBD1 (5 bases). The last part of the DNA fits TRBJ2-7 better; the J call may be wrong. The germline V gene encodes CDR1 MNHEY and CDR2 SMNVEV (reference sequence). The CDR3 covers 14 residues. CDR3 DNA sequence: TGTGCCAGTCAGGGCCCCTCAAGTTTGGGCGAGCAGTACTTC. This codes for CASQGPSSLGEQYF.

This sequence joins TRBV9 and TRBJ2-1; 9 nucleotides line up with TRBD2. V was clipped by 2 bases and J by 6 bases; unmatched bases: 6. Germline loops: CDR1 SGDLS, CDR2 YYNGEE. The CDR3 runs to 15 residues. CDR3 amino acids: CASSVPREGGNEQFF. The CDR3 DNA sequence: TGTGCCAGCAGCGTGCCGCGGGAGGGGGGCAATGAGCAGTTCTTC.

The chain carries TRBV4-3 and TRBJ1-1; TRBD1 might be the D (5 bases). There are 16 residues in the CDR3. The germline gives CDR1 LGHNA, CDR2 YSLEER. The V gene lost 4 bases and the J gene lost 1 base, with 16 bases spanning the gap. The CDR3 loop is CASSPDYRGGNTEAFF. The CDR3 nucleotides read TGCGCCAGCAGCCCAGATTATAGGGGAGGGAACACTGAAGCTTTCTTT.

The V gene is TRBV27, the J gene TRBJ2-2, with TRBD2 identical over 9 bases. J was trimmed by 6 bases and V by 4 bases; bases with no gene match: 9. Germline V gene data show CDR1 as MNHEY and CDR2 as SMNVEV (reference sequence). CDR3 length: 16 amino acids. The CDR3: CASSWASGIKAGELFF. The CDR3 DNA follows: TGTGCCAGCAGTTGGGCTAGCGGGATAAAGGCCGGGGAGCTGTTTTTT.

The gene calls are TRBV6-5 and TRBJ2-3, with D possibly matching TRBD2 (6 bases). The CDR3 covers 14 residues. Trimming pared 2 bases from V and 6 bases from J, leaving 12 bases between. Germline loops: CDR1 MNHEY, CDR2 SVGAGI. The CDR3 DNA is TGTGCCAGCAGTTACGATCGCGGGATGGATACGCAGTATTTT. This encodes CASSYDRGMDTQYF.

The rearrangement joins TRBV14 to TRBJ1-1; a weak D match, TRBD1 (5 bases). V lost 0 bases, J lost 5 bases, and 16 bases lay in between. CDR3 length: 16 amino acids. Germline CDR1 is SGHDN and CDR2 is FVKESK. This CDR3 reads CASSQDWIRGGTEAFF. The CDR3 bases are TGTGCCAGCAGCCAAGATTGGATCCGGGGGGGTACTGAAGCTTTCTTT. Filled out from reference TRBV14 and TRBJ1-1, the complete variable domain reads EAGVTQFPSHSVIEKGQTVTLRCDPISGHDNLYWYRRVMGKEIKFLLHFVKESKQDESGMPNNRFLAERTGGTYSTLKVQPAELEDSGVYFCASSQDWIRGGTEAFFGQGTRLTVV.

This clone was recorded once. The chain links TRBV7-2 to TRBJ1-1; no reliable D call. V was shortened by 5 bases and J by 0 bases, with 13 bases between the two germline ends. Germline V gene data show CDR1 as SGHTA and CDR2 as FQGNSA. The CDR3 length is 15 residues. Written as DNA, the CDR3 is TGTGCCAGCAGCCGCCCCGCAGGCATGAACACTGAAGCTTTCTTT. Protein product: CASSRPAGMNTEAFF.

This clone has just one count. This chain links TRBV29-1 with TRBJ1-4, with a tentative D call TRBD1 (5 bases). The CDR3 spans 15 residues. Germline V gives CDR1 SQVTM, CDR2 ANQGSEA. The V end was cut by 0 bases, the J end by 5 bases, with 13 bases between. For the CDR3, the DNA is TGCAGCGTTGAAGAGCCTGTGGGGGGGAATGAAAAACTGTTTTTT. Its translation is CSVEEPVGGNEKLFF. Combining the CDR3 with reference TRBV29-1 and TRBJ1-4 gives the whole variable domain SAVISQKPSRDICQRGTSLTIQCQVDSQVTMMFWYRQQPGQSLTLIATANQGSEATYESGFVIDKFPISRPNLTFSTLTVSNMSPEDSSIYLCSVEEPVGGNEKLFFGSGTQLSVL.

The chain joins TRBV5-1 to TRBJ1-1, with D uncertain. CDR3 size: 13 residues. From germline, CDR1 is SGHRS and CDR2 YFSETQ. Trimming shortened V by 4 bases and J by 5 bases, and 12 bases separated the two germline ends. CDR3 coding DNA: TGCGCCAGCAGCCCGGCAGGTGGTACTGAAGCTTTCTTT. The encoded protein is CASSPAGGTEAFF.

This clone was picked up a small number of times. V gene TRBV2 combines with J gene TRBJ1-3; D is perhaps TRBD1 (5 bases). The CDR3 is made up of 15 amino acids. Between the trimmed V and J ends, which lost 6 bases and 0 bases, there was a span of 12 bases. The germline V gene encodes CDR1 SNHLY and CDR2 FYNNEI. The CDR3 sequence: CASRSTVSSGNTIYF. DNA of the CDR3: TGTGCCAGCAGATCGACAGTGAGCTCTGGAAACACCATATATTTT.

This clone was observed a single time. This chain connects TRBV5-1 to TRBJ2-3; the D gene is possibly TRBD2 (5 bases). V lost 7 bases to trimming and J lost 2 bases, with 11 bases between them. This CDR3 is 13 amino acids long. From germline, CDR1 is SGHRS and CDR2 YFSETQ. The CDR3 sequence is CASQRENTDTQYF. The CDR3 bases are TGCGCCAGCCAAAGGGAGAACACAGATACGCAGTATTTT.

The CDR3 region has the DNA TGTGCCAGCAGTGACGACCGGACAGGGGGCACTGAAGCTTTCTTT. Translation gives CASSDDRTGGTEAFF. The chain uses TRBV2 and TRBJ1-1; 10 bases agree with TRBD1. Trimming at V came to 3 bases and at J to 4 bases, leaving 5 bases not matched to a gene. The germline V gene encodes CDR1 SNHLY and CDR2 FYNNEI. The CDR3 sequence is 15 residues long.

CDR3: CASSKSDRGHNEQFF. CDR3 DNA: TGTGCCAGTAGTAAATCGGACAGGGGGCACAATGAGCAGTTCTTC. This sequence joins TRBV19 and TRBJ2-1; 11 positions agree with TRBD1. The junction had 4 bases not matched to a gene; V was cut back by 4 bases and J by 5 bases. The CDR3 runs 15 residues. The germline gives CDR1 LNHDA, CDR2 SQIVND (reference sequence).

This clone has a handful of counts. V is TRBV30 and J is TRBJ1-1; tentative D call: TRBD1 (6 bases). The CDR3 contains 15 residues. Between the trimmed V and J ends, which lost 2 bases and 0 bases, there was a span of 13 bases. CDR1 is GTSNPN and CDR2 is SVGIG in the germline V gene (reference sequence). CDR3 sequence reads: CAWSRQAYMNTEAFF. The DNA for the CDR3 is TGTGCCTGGAGTAGACAGGCCTACATGAACACTGAAGCTTTCTTT.

The chain has TRBV29-1 and TRBJ2-3; unclear D gene. The V and J ends lost 2 bases and 5 bases respectively, with 11 bases between them. CDR1 and CDR2 (germline): SQVTM, ANQGSEA. This CDR3 contains 13 residues. The CDR3 loop is CSVELQERDTQYF. The CDR3 coding sequence is TGCAGCGTTGAACTCCAGGAACGAGATACGCAGTATTTT.

This rearrangement joins TRBV5-8 to TRBJ1-2; unclear D gene. V lost 4 bases to trimming and J lost 6 bases, with 7 bases between them. The CDR3 spans 11 residues. CDR1 and CDR2 from the germline V gene are SGHTS and YDEGEE. Here the CDR3 reads CASSPNNGYTF. CDR3 in DNA: TGTGCCAGCAGCCCGAACAATGGCTACACCTTC.